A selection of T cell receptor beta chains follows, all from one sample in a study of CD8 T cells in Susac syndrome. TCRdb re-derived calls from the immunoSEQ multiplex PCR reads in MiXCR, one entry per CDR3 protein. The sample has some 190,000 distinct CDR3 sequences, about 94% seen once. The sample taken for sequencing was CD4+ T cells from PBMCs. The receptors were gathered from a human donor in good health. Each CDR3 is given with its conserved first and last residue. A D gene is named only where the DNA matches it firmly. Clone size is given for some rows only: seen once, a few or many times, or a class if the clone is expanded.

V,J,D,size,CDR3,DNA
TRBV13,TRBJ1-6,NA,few,CASSLVGNSPLHF,TGTGCCAGCAGCTTAGTGGGGAATTCACCCCTCCACTTT
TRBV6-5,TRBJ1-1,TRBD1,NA,CASSYLTGALRQTEAFF,TGTGCCAGCAGTTACCTGACAGGGGCGCTTCGTCAGACTGAAGCTTTCTTT
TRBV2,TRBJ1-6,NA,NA,CASSEAARGSYNSPLHF,TGTGCCAGCAGTGAGGCGGCACGCGGCTCCTATAATTCACCCCTCCACTTT
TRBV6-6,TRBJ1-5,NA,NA,CASSFMDQPQHF,TGTGCCAGCAGTTTTATGGATCAGCCCCAGCATTTT
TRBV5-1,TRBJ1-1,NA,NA,CASSLDSQAFF,TGCGCCAGCAGCTTGGACAGTCAAGCTTTCTTT
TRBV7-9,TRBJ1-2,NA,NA,CASSLETWGNGYTF,TGTGCCAGCAGCTTAGAAACCTGGGGGAATGGCTACACCTTC
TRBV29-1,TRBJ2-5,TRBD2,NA,CSVDRAGGYQETQYF,TGCAGCGTTGATCGCGCGGGGGGGTACCAAGAGACCCAGTACTTC
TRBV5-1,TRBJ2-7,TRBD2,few,CASSSGLAGTYEQYF,TGCGCCAGCAGCTCGGGACTAGCGGGGACGTACGAGCAGTACTTC
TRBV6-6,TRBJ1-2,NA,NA,CASSPGHIPYGYTF,TGTGCCAGCAGCCCGGGACATATCCCTTATGGCTACACCTTC
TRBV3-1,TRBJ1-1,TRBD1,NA,CASSPNVGTGWTEAFF,TGTGCCAGCAGCCCAAACGTTGGGACAGGGTGGACTGAAGCTTTCTTT
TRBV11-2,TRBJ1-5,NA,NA,CASSFDPADHPQHF,TGTGCCAGCAGCTTCGATCCCGCGGATCACCCCCAGCATTTT
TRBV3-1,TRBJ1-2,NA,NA,CASSHEAGDTNYGYTF,TGTGCCAGCAGCCATGAAGCAGGGGATACGAACTATGGCTACACCTTC
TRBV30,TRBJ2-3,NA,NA,CAWSVRRGRTDTQYF,TGTGCCTGGAGTGTACGGCGGGGACGCACAGATACGCAGTATTTT
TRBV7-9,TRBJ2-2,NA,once,CASSPWPGESTGELFF,TGTGCCAGCAGCCCCTGGCCGGGGGAGAGCACCGGGGAGCTGTTTTTT
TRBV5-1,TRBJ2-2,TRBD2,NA,CASKTSANTGELFF,TGCGCCAGCAAGACTAGCGCTAACACCGGGGAGCTGTTTTTT
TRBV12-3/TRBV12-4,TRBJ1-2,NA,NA,CASRGLGGYTF,TGTGCCAGCAGGGGGCTCGGTGGCTACACCTTC
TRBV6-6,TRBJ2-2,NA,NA,CASAGGERRTGELFF,TGTGCCAGCGCCGGAGGGGAGCGTCGGACCGGGGAGCTGTTTTTT
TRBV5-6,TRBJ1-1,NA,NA,CASSPRGRGRNTEAFF,TGTGCCAGCAGCCCCCGGGGGAGAGGTCGGAACACTGAAGCTTTCTTT
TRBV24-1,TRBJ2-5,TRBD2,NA,CATSDLGFGLAGSQETQYF,TGTGCCACCAGTGATTTGGGGTTTGGGCTAGCGGGGAGCCAAGAGACCCAGTACTTC
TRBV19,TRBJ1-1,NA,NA,CASSKTSGSANTEAFF,TGTGCCAGTAGTAAGACCTCTGGTTCCGCGAACACTGAAGCTTTCTTT
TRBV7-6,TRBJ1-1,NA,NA,CASSEKGGGAYTEAFF,TGTGCCAGCAGCGAAAAAGGAGGGGGAGCTTACACTGAAGCTTTCTTT
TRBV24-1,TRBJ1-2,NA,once,CATSEGHLYGYTF,TGTGCCACCAGTGAGGGCCACCTCTATGGCTACACCTTC
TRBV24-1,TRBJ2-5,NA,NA,CATSDLETQYF,TGTGCCACCAGTGATTTGGAGACCCAGTACTTC
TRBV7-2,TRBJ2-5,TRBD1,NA,CASSGTGGSETQYF,TGTGCCAGCAGCGGGACAGGGGGCTCGGAGACCCAGTACTTC
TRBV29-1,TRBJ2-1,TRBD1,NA,CSVVGDRRGNEQFF,TGCAGCGTTGTTGGGGACAGAAGGGGCAATGAGCAGTTCTTC
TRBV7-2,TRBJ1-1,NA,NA,CASSLKQGTEAFF,TGTGCCAGCAGCTTAAAACAAGGCACTGAAGCTTTCTTT
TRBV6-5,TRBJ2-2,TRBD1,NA,CASSSRQGKTGELFF,TGTGCCAGCAGTTCCAGACAGGGGAAGACCGGGGAGCTGTTTTTT
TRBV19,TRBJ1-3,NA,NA,CASRYISGNTIYF,TGTGCCAGTAGATACATTTCTGGAAACACCATATATTTT
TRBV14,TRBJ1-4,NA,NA,CASSRPSEKLFF,TGTGCCAGCAGCCGCCCAAGTGAAAAACTGTTTTTT
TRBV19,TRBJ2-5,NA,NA,CASSSGTAVPQETQYF,TGTGCCAGTAGTTCGGGGACGGCGGTACCCCAAGAGACCCAGTACTTC
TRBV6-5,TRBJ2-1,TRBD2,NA,CAAGGSRRNEQFF,TGTGCCGCGGGGGGGTCTCGAAGGAATGAGCAGTTCTTC
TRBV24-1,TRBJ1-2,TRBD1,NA,CATSHPGGYGYTF,TGTGCCACCAGTCACCCAGGGGGCTATGGCTACACCTTC
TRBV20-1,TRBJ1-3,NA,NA,CSATRQASSGNTIYF,TGCAGTGCTACAAGACAGGCTAGCTCTGGAAACACCATATATTTT
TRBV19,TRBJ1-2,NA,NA,CASSIGALRGYTF,TGTGCCAGTAGTATAGGGGCTCTCCGCGGCTACACCTTC
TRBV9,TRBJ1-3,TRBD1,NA,CASSVGQGLSGNTIYF,TGTGCCAGCAGCGTTGGACAGGGCCTCTCTGGAAACACCATATATTTT
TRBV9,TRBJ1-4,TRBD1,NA,CASQGTGRGKLFF,TGTGCCAGCCAAGGGACAGGAAGGGGAAAACTGTTTTTT
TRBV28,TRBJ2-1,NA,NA,CASTETGLGNEQFF,TGTGCCAGCACCGAGACAGGCCTCGGCAATGAGCAGTTCTTC
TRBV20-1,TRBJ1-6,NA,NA,CSAARGAEGNSPLHF,TGCAGTGCCGCTAGGGGGGCTGAGGGGAATTCACCCCTCCACTTT
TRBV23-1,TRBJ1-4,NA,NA,CASSQSQDLYCEKLFF,TGCGCCAGCAGTCAATCCCAGGATTTATATTGTGAAAAACTGTTTTTT
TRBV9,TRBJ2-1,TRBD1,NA,CASNPDPGTGTGGEQFF,TGTGCCAGCAACCCAGACCCCGGGACAGGGACAGGGGGTGAGCAGTTCTTC
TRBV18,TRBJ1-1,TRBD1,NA,CASSPGDRRGTEAFF,TGTGCCAGCTCACCCGGGGACAGGCGAGGGACTGAAGCTTTCTTT
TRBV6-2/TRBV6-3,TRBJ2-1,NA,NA,CASSYRASNEQFF,TGTGCCAGCAGTTACAGAGCGAGCAATGAGCAGTTCTTC
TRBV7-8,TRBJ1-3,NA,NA,CASSSHRQKGNTIYF,TGTGCCAGCAGCTCCCATCGACAGAAAGGCAACACCATATATTTT
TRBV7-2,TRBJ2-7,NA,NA,CASSLAGGPLYEQYF,TGTGCCAGCAGCTTAGCTGGGGGCCCCCTATACGAGCAGTACTTC
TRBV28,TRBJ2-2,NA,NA,CASRVDGAGELFF,TGTGCCAGCAGGGTCGACGGGGCTGGGGAGCTGTTTTTT
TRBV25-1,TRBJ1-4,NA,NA,CASSAGPLNEKLFF,TGTGCCAGCAGTGCCGGACCTTTGAATGAAAAACTGTTTTTT
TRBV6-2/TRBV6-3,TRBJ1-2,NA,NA,CASCFDGYYGYTF,TGTGCCAGCTGCTTTGACGGTTACTATGGCTACACCTTC
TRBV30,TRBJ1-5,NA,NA,CASEGGGTDSNQPQHF,TGTGCCTCGGAAGGCGGGGGGACGGATAGCAATCAGCCCCAGCATTTT
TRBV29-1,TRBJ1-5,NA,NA,CSVEDFRGVGSGTQHF,TGCAGCGTTGAAGATTTCCGTGGCGTAGGCTCTGGGACCCAGCATTTT
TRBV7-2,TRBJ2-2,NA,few,CASSLKVTGELFF,TGTGCCAGCAGCTTAAAGGTGACCGGGGAGCTGTTTTTT
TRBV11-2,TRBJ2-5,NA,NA,CASSSIGTQYF,TGTGCCAGCAGCTCCATCGGGACCCAGTACTTC
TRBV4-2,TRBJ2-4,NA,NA,CASSQEANRPQGTKNIQYF,TGTGCCAGCAGCCAAGAGGCCAACCGGCCTCAGGGGACCAAAAACATTCAGTACTTC
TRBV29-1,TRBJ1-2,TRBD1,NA,CSVESKGQGYGYTF,TGCAGCGTTGAAAGTAAGGGACAGGGGTATGGCTACACCTTC
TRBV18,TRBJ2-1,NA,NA,CASSPRIYNEQFF,TGTGCCAGCTCGCCCCGCATATACAATGAGCAGTTCTTC
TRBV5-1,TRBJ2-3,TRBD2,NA,CASSFAAGGYTDTQYF,TGCGCCAGCAGCTTCGCCGCGGGGGGATACACAGATACGCAGTATTTT
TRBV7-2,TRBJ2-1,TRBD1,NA,CASSLKGPGGYEQFF,TGTGCCAGCAGCTTAAAGGGGCCAGGGGGCTATGAGCAGTTCTTC
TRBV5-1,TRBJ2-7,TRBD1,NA,CASSPGDRASHDF,TGCGCCAGCAGCCCGGGGGACAGGGCCTCCCACGACTTC
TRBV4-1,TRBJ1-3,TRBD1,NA,CASSQLPGQGAGNTIYF,TGCGCCAGCAGCCAACTACCGGGACAGGGGGCTGGAAACACCATATATTTT
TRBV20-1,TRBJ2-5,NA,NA,CSARTGWQGYQETQYF,TGCAGTGCTAGGACTGGTTGGCAAGGGTACCAAGAGACCCAGTACTTC
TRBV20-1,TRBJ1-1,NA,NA,CSVYIQTTEAFF,TGCAGCGTTTATATACAAACGACTGAAGCTTTCTTT